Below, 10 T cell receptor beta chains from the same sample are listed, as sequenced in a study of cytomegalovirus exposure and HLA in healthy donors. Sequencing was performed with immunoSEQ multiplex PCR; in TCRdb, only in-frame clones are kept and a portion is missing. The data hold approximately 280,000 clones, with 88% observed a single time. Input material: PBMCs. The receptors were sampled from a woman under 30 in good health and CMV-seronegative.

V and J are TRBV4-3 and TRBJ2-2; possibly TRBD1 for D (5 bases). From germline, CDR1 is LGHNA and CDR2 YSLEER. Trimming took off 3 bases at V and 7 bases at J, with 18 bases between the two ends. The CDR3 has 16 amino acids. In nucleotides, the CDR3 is TGCGCCAGCAGCCACGACCCCGTGGTGGACATCGGGGAGCTGTTTTTT. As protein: CASSHDPVVDIGELFF.

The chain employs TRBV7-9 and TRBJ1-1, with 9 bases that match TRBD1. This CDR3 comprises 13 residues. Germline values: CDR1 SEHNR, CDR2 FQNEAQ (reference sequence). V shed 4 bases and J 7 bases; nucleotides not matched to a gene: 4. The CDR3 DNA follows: TGTGCCAGCAGCTCCGGACAGGGGATTGAAGCTTTCTTT. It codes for CASSSGQGIEAFF.

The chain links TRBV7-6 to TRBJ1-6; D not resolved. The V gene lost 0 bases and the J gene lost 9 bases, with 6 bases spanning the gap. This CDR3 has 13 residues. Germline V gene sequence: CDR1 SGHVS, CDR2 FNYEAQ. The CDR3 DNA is TGTGCCAGCAGCTTAGCGACGGGTTCACCCCTCCACTTT. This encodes CASSLATGSPLHF.

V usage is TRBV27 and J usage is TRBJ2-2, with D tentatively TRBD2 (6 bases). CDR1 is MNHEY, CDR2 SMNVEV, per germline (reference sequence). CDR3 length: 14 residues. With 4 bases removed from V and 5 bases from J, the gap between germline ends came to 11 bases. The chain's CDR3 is CASSWAGPTGELFF. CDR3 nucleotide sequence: TGTGCCAGCAGTTGGGCGGGACCAACCGGGGAGCTGTTTTTT.

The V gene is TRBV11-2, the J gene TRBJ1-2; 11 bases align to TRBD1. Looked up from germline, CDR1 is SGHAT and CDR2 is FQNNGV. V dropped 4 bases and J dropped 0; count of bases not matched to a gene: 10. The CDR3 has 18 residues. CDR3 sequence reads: CASSSLRDRGEANYGYTF. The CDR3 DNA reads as TGTGCCAGCAGCTCGCTCCGGGACAGGGGGGAAGCTAACTATGGCTACACCTTC. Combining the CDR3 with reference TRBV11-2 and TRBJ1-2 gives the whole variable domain EAGVAQSPRYKIIEKRQSVAFWCNPISGHATLYWYQQILGQGPKLLIQFQNNGVVDDSQLPKDRFSAERLKGVDSTLKIQPAKLEDSAVYLCASSSLRDRGEANYGYTFGSGTRLTVV.

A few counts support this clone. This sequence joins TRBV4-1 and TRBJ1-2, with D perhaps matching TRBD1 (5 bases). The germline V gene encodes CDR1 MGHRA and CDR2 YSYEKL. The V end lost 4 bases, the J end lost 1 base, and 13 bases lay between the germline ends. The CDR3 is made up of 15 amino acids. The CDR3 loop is CASSREGIDNYGYTF. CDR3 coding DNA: TGCGCCAGCAGCCGGGAGGGGATTGATAACTATGGCTACACCTTC.

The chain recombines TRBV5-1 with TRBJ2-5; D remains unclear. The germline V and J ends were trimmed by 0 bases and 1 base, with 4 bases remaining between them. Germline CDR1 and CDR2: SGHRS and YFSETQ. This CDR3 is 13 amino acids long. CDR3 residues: CASSLGLQETQYF. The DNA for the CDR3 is TGCGCCAGCAGCTTGGGACTCCAAGAGACCCAGTACTTC.

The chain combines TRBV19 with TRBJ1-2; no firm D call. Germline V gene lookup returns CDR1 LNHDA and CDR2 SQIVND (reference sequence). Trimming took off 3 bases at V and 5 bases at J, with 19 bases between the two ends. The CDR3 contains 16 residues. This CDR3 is CASSILLGVRFYGYTF. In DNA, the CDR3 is TGTGCCAGTAGTATCCTCTTAGGAGTCCGATTTTATGGCTACACCTTC.

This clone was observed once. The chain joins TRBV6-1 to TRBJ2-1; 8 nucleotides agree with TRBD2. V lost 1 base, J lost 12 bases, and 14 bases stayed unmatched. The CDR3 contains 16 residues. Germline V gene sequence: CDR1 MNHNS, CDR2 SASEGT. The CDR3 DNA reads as TGTGCCAGCAGTGAAGGGAGGACTAGCCTCCCCAGGGGGCAGTTCTTC. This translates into CASSEGRTSLPRGQFF.

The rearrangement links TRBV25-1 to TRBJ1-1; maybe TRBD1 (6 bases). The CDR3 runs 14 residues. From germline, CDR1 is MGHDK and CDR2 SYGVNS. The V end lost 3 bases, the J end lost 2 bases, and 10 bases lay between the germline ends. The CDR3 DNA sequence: TGTGCCAGCAGTGAGACGGGACAAAACACTGAAGCTTTCTTT. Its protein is CASSETGQNTEAFF.